This paragraph reports one T cell receptor beta chain. Its cognate antigen has yet to be identified. There are no base qualities to consult, and no much larger clone falls within one base. Synthetic TCR analog templates were spiked into each PCR to estimate absolute template abundance from read counts. TCRbeta CDR3 regions were amplified from genomic DNA with bias-controlled V and J gene primers using the immunoSEQ assay. Sequencing of rearranged TCRbeta segments was done at approximately 20X coverage. As for the original processing: Sequencing errors were corrected by clustering and CDR3s were annotated against IMGT to assign V, D and J genes. Only productive TCRbeta rearrangements were used in downstream analyses, excluding out-of-frame or stop-codon sequences. Clonality was computed as one minus Shannon entropy normalized by the log of the number of unique productive sequences. Clones differing between time points or between blood and tumor were identified by Fisher's exact test with Benjamini-Hochberg correction at adjusted p below 0.01. In its TCRdb copy, this immuneACCESS table keeps in-frame sequences only and misses some clones. Where compared with another copy, unresolved V genes explain less than half of these, and the others have no known cause. V and J calls and clone size come straight from that table; D and trimming were deduced from the DNA. The sample table records some 40,000 clones; about four fifths of these occur just once. The ten largest make up around 18% of the sample.

A total of roughly 31 patients with locally advanced or metastatic urothelial carcinoma, treated at Memorial Sloan Kettering on a trial protocol, made up the cohort. Peripheral blood mononuclear cells were collected pretreatment and during treatment, at between 1 and 8 total time points per patient. The Qiagen DNeasy Blood extraction kit was used to purify genomic DNA from total PBMCs and from tumor samples. PBMCs were collected pretreatment and during treatment and were isolated and stored as previously described. The sample is drawn from a study of PD-L1 blockade in urothelial cancer listed by TCRdb under 2017. For context, the study as a whole: All patients started therapy in about 2014 and received atezolizumab 1,200 mg intravenously every 3 weeks. Blood samples were analyzed at two time points: 3 weeks after treatment start (second dose) and 6 weeks after treatment start. The study, an exploratory multi-omic analysis, examined somatic, immune and clinical correlates of response to PD-L1 blockade with atezolizumab in urothelial cancer. Patients had an ECOG performance status of 0 or 1 and had received between 0 and 3 prior chemotherapy regimens. Eight or nine patients reached durable clinical benefit, while some 19 patients did not. Twenty-five of 29 patients were males with bladder-origin urothelial cancer, and about 65% of the roughly 30 reported a prior smoking history. Pretreatment tumor samples and matched peripheral blood, collected serially before and after atezolizumab treatment, underwent TCR sequencing. Durable clinical benefit meant progression-free survival longer than 6 months, and TCR features were also tested against progression-free and overall survival. In the same patients, whole exome sequencing and RNA sequencing of pretreatment tumors were performed in addition to TCR sequencing. Approximately 30 patients had pretreatment blood TCR-seq, some 25 had at least one posttreatment blood collection, and some 25 had tumor TCR-seq. Blood samples yielded a median of roughly 140,000 T cells and some 80,000 unique TCRs, with median clonality approximately 0.08. Here is what the overall study found, with its caveats: A pretreatment peripheral blood TCR clonality below the median was linked to improved progression-free and overall survival. Patients with durable benefit showed greater expansion of tumor-associated TCR clones in peripheral blood 3 weeks after starting treatment (n = 22, p = 0.022). Because of the small sample size (n ≈ 29) and the many exploratory analyses performed, the results are intended to be regarded as hypothesis-generating.

The CDR3 holds 15 amino acids from the cysteine to the phenylalanine. Of the read, only the CDR3 DNA is kept; its 45 bases are in frame from base 1. As encoded in the germline V gene, CDR1 is SGHDT while CDR2 is YYEEEE. Relative to germline, V is missing 6 bases and J is missing 0 bases, with 4 bases of the junction outside any gene match. The chain couples TRBV5-6 to TRBJ2-1, with 9 junctional bases fitting TRBD1. The receptor was isolated from a man in his 60s with urothelial cancer. The sequencing here drew on PBMCs, taken around atezolizumab (anti-PD-L1) treatment. The CDR3 amino acid sequence is: CASTRTGDSYNEQFF. The nucleotide sequence reads TGTGCCAGCACAAGGACAGGGGACTCCTACAATGAGCAGTTCTTC.